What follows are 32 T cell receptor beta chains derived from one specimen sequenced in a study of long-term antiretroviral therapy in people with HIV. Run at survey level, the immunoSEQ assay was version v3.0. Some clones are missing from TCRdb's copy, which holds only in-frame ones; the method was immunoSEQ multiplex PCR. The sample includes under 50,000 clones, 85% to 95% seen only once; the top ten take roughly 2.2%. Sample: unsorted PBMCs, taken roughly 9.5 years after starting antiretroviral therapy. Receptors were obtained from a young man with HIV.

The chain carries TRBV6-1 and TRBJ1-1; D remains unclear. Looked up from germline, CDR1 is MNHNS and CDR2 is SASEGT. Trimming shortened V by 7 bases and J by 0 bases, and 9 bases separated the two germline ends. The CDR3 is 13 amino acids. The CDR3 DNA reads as TGTGCCAGCACCCGGGAAATGAACACTGAAGCTTTCTTT. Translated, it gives CASTREMNTEAFF.

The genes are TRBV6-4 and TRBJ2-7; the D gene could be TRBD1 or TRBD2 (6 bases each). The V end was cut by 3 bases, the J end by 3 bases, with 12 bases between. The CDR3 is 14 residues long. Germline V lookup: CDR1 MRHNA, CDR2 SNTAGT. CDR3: CASSEYGGLYEQYF. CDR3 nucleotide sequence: TGTGCCAGCAGTGAGTACGGGGGCCTCTACGAGCAGTACTTC.

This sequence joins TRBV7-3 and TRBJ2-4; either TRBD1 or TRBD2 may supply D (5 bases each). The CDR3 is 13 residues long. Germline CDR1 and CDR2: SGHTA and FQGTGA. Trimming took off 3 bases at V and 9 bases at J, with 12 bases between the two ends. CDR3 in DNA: TGTGCCAGCAGCTTGGGGGAGTTCGGCATTCAGTACTTC. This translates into CASSLGEFGIQYF.

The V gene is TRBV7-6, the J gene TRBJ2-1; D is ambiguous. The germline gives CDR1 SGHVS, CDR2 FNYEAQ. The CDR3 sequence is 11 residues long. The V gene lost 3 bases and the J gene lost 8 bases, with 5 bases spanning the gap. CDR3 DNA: TGTGCCAGCAGCTTCATGGATGAGCAGTTCTTC. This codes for CASSFMDEQFF.

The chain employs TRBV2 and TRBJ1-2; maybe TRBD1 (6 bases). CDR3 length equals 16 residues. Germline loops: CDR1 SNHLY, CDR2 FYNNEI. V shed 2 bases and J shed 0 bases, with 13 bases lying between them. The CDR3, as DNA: TGTGCCAGCAGTGAACCCCGGACAGCTCCTAACTATGGCTACACCTTC. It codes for CASSEPRTAPNYGYTF.

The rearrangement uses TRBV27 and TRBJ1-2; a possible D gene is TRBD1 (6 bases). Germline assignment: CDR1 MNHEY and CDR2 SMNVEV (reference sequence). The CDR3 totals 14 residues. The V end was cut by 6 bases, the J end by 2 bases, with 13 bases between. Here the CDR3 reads CASSRTEENYGYTF. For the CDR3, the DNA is TGTGCCAGCAGCCGGACAGAAGAAAACTATGGCTACACCTTC.

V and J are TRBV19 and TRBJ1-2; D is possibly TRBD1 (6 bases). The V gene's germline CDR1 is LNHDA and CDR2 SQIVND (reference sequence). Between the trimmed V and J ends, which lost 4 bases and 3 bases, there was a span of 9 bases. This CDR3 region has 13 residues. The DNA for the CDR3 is TGTGCCAGTAGTACCTCAGGGGACTATGGCTACACCTTC. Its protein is CASSTSGDYGYTF.

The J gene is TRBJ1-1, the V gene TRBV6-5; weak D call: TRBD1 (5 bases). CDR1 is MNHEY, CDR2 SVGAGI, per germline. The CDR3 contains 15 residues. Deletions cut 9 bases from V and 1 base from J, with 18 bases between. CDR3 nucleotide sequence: TGTGCCAGTTTTTTCAGGGAGTCAGGGAACACTGAAGCTTTCTTT. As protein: CASFFRESGNTEAFF.

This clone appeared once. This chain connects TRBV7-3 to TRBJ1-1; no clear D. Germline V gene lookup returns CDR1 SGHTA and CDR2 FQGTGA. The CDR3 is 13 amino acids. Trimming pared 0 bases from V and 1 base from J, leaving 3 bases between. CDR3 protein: CASSLTSNTEAFF. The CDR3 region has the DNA TGTGCCAGCAGCTTAACGTCGAACACTGAAGCTTTCTTT.

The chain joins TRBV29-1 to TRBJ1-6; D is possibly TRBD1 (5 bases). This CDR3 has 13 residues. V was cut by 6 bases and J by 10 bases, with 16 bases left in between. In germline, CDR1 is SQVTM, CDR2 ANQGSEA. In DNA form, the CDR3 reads TGCAGCGTGACAGACAACTTAAGGTCACCCCTCCACTTT. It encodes CSVTDNLRSPLHF.

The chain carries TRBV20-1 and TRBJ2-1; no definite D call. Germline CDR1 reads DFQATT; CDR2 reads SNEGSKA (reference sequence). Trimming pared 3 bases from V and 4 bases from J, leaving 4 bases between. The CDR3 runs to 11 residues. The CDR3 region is CSASLYNEQFF. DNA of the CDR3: TGCAGTGCTAGTTTGTACAATGAGCAGTTCTTC.

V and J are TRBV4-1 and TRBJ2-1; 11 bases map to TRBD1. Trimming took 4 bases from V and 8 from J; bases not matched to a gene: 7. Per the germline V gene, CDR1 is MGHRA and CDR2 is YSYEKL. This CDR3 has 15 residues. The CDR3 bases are TGCGCCAGCAGCCCCGGACAGGGGGCAGACTATGAGCAGTTCTTC. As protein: CASSPGQGADYEQFF.

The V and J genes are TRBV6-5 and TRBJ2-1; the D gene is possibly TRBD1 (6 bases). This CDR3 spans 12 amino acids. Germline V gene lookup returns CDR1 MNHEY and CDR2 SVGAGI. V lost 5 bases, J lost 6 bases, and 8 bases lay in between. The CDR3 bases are TGTGCCAGCAGTCGCAGGGGCAATGAGCAGTTCTTC. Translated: CASSRRGNEQFF.

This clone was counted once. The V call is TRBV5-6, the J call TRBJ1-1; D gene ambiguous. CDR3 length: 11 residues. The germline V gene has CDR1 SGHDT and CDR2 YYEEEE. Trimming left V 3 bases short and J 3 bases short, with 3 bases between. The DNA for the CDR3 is TGTGCCAGCAGCTCTTACACTGAAGCTTTCTTT. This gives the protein CASSSYTEAFF.

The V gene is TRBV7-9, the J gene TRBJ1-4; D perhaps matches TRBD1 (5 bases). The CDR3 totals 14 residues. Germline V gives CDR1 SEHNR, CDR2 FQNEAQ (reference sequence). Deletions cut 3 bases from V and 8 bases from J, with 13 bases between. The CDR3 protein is CASSFQGGGEKLFF. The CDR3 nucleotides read TGTGCCAGCAGCTTCCAGGGTGGTGGAGAAAAACTGTTTTTT.

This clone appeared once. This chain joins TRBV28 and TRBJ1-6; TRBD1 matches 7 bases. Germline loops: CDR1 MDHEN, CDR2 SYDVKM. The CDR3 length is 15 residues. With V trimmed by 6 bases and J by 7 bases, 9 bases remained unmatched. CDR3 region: CASRGSTGENSPLHF. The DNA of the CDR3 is TGTGCCAGCAGAGGTTCAACAGGGGAGAATTCACCCCTCCACTTT. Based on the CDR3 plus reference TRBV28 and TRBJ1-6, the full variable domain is DVKVTQSSRYLVKRTGEKVFLECVQDMDHENMFWYRQDPGLGLRLIYFSYDVKMKEKGDIPEGYSVSREKKERFSLILESASTNQTSMYLCASRGSTGENSPLHFGNGTRLTVT.

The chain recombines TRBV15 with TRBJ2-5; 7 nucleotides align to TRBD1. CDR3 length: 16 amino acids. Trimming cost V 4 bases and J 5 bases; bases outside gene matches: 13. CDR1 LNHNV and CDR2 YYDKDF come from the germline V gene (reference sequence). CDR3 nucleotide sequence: TGTGCCACCAGCAAGCCTGGACAGGCCTCTTGGGAGACCCAGTACTTC. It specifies CATSKPGQASWETQYF. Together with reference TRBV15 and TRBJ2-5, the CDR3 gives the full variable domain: DAMVIQNPRYQVTQFGKPVTLSCSQTLNHNVMYWYQQKSSQAPKLLFHYYDKDFNNEADTPDNFQSRRPNTSFCFLDIRSPGLGDTAMYLCATSKPGQASWETQYFGPGTRLLVL.

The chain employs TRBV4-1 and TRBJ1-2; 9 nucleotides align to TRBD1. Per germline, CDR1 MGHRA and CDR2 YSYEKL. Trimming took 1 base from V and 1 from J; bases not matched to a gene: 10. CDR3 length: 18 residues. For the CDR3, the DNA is TGCGCCAGCAGCCAAGTGGAGGGACAGGGTTCTCTTAACTATGGCTACACCTTC. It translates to CASSQVEGQGSLNYGYTF.

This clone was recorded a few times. The CDR3 here is CASGAGGNSYNEQFF. The CDR3 DNA follows: TGTGCCAGCGGAGCGGGGGGCAACTCCTACAATGAGCAGTTCTTC. J is TRBJ2-1 and V is TRBV2; TRBD2 agrees at 9 bases. Germline V gene sequence: CDR1 SNHLY, CDR2 FYNNEI. V gave up 8 bases and J gave up 0 bases; unmatched junction bases: 5. This CDR3 contains 15 residues.

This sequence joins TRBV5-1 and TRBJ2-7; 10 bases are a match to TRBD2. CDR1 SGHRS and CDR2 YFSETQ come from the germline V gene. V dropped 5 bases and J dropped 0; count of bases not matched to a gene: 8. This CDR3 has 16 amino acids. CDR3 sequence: CASREGTSEDSYEQYF. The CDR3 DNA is TGCGCCAGCAGGGAAGGGACTAGCGAGGACTCCTACGAGCAGTACTTC.

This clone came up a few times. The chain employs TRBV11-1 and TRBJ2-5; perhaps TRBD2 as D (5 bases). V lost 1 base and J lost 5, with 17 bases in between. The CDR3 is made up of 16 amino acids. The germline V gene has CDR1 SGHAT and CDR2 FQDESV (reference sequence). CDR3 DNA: TGTGCCAGCAGCTTAGGGACTTTAGGCGGTCGGGAGACCCAGTACTTC. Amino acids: CASSLGTLGGRETQYF.

In nucleotides, the CDR3 is TGCGCCAGCTACAAGGGACAGTTCACTGAAGCTTTCTTT. As protein: CASYKGQFTEAFF. The chain has TRBV5-1 and TRBJ1-1; 7 bases are shared with TRBD1. Germline loops: CDR1 SGHRS, CDR2 YFSETQ. Trimming at V came to 7 bases and at J to 4 bases, leaving 7 bases not matched to a gene. The CDR3 has 13 amino acids.

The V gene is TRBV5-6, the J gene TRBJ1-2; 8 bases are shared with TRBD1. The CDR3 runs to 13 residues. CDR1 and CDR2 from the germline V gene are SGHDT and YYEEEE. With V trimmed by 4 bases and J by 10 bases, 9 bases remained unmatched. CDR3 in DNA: TGTGCCAGCAGCAGAGAGAGGACAGGGTACTACACCTTC. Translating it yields CASSRERTGYYTF.

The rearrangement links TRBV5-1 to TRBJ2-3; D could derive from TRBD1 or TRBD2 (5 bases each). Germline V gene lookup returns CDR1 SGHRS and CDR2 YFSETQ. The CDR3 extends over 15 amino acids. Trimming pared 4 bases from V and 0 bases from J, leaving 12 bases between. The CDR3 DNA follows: TGCGCCAGCAGCCCCCATGGGGGTAGCACAGATACGCAGTATTTT. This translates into CASSPHGGSTDTQYF.

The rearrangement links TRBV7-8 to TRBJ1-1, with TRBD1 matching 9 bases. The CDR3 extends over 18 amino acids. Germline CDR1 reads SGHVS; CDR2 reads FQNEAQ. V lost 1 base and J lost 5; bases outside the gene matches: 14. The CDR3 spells CASSLGERGTGIGTEAFF. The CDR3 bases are TGTGCCAGCAGCTTAGGAGAACGCGGGACAGGGATCGGGACTGAAGCTTTCTTT.

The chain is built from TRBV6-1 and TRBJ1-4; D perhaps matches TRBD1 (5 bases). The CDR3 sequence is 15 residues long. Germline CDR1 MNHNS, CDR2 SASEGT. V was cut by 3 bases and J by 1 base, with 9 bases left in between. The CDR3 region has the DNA TGTGCCAGCAGTGACCAGGGAGGAACTAATGAAAAACTGTTTTTT. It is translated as CASSDQGGTNEKLFF.

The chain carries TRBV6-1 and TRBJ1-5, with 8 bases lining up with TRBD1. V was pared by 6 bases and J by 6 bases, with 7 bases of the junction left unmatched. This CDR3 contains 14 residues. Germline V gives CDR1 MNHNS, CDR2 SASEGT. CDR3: CASSGPTGGQPQHF. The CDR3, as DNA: TGTGCCAGCAGCGGACCCACAGGGGGTCAGCCCCAGCATTTT.

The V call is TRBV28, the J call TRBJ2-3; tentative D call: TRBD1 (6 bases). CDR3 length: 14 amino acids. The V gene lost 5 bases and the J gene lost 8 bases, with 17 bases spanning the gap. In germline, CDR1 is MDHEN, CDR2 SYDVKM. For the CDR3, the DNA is TGTGCCAGCAGTAAAGGACAGCGAAGAGCTACGCAGTATTTT. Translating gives CASSKGQRRATQYF.

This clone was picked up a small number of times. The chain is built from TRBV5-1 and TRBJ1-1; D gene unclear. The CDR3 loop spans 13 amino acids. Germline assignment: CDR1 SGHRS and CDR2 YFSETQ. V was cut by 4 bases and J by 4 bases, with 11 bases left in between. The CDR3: CASSVSGSTEAFF. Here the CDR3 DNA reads TGCGCCAGCAGCGTCAGTGGCTCCACTGAAGCTTTCTTT.

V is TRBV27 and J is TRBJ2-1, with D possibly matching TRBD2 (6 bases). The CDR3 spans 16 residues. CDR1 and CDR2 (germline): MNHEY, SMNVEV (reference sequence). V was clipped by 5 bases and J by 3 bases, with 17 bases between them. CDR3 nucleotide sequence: TGTGCCAGCAGTCCACGACCCGGCGGGGTCTACAATGAGCAGTTCTTC. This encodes CASSPRPGGVYNEQFF.

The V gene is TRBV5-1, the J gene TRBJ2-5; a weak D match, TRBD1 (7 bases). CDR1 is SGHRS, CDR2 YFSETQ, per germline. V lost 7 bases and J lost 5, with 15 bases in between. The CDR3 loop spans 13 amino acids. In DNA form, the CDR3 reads TGCGCCAGCCAGGGGGTAGGGAGGGAGACCCAGTACTTC. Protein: CASQGVGRETQYF.

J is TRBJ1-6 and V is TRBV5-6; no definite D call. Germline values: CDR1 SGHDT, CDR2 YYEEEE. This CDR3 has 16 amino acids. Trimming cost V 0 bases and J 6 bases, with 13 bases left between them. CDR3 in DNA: TGTGCCAGCAGCTTGGTCGGCATTCCCAGTAATTCACCCCTCCACTTT. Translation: CASSLVGIPSNSPLHF.